This T cell receptor (beta chain) is from a study of Graves' ophthalmopathy and Graves' hyperthyroidism. What supplied the PBMCs was 7.5 to 10 ml of fresh peripheral blood. RNA transcripts were the source from which TCR beta CDR3 regions were amplified. The authors performed first-round RT-PCR with HTBI primers and then a second-round multiplex PCR. Using its own MiXCR run on the multiplex PCR reads, TCRdb lists one record per CDR3 protein. Of about 740,000 distinct CDR3 sequences listed, roughly two fifths are singletons. Study results and caveats: Ophthalmopathy was separated from stable hyperthyroidism by a 13-signature model with 87.88% sensitivity and just under 84% specificity.

Worth noting for this clonotype: The antigen remains unidentified.

The sample taken for sequencing was peripheral blood. The TCR sequence derives from an adult man with Graves' ophthalmopathy.

The CDR3 nucleotides are TGCAGTGCTAGACCCCCGGGACAGTCGCCCGAGGGGTACTATGGCTACACCTTC. This codes for CSARPPGQSPEGYYGYTF. The V call is TRBV20-1, the J call TRBJ1-2; 7 bases agree with TRBD1. V was pared by 2 bases and J by 3 bases, with 18 bases of the junction left unmatched. The length of the CDR3 is 18 residues. Germline lookup yields CDR1 DFQATT and CDR2 SNEGSKA (reference sequence).